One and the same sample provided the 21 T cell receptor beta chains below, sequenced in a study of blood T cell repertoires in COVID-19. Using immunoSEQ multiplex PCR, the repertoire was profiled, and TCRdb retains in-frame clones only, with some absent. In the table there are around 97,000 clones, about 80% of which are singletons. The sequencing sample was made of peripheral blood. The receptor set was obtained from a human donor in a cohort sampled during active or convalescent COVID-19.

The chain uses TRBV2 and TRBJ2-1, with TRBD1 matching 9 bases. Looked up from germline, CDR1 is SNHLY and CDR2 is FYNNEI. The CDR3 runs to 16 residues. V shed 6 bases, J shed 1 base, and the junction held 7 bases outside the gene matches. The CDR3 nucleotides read TGTGCCAGCAGACTACAGGGGGCGGGTTCCTACAATGAGCAGTTCTTC. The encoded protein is CASRLQGAGSYNEQFF. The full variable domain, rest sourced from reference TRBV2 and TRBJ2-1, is EPEVTQTPSHQVTQMGQEVILRCVPISNHLYFYWYRQILGQKVEFLVSFYNNEISEKSEIFDDQFSVERPDGSNFTLKIRSTKLEDSAMYFCASRLQGAGSYNEQFFGPGTRLTVL.

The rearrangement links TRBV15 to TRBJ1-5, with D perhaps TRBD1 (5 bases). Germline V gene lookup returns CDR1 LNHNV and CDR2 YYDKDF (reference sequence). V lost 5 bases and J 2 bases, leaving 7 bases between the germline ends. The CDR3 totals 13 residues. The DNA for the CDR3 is TGTGCCACCAGCCCGACAGGCAATCAGCCCCAGCATTTT. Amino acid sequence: CATSPTGNQPQHF.

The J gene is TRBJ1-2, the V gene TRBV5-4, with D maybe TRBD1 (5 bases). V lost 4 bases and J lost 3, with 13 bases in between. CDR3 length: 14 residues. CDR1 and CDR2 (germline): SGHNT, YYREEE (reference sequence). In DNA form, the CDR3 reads TGTGCCAGCAGCCGCCCCCAGGGTGACTATGGCTACACCTTC. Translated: CASSRPQGDYGYTF.

CDR3 residues: CASREGRGATNEKLFF. In nucleotides, the CDR3 is TGTGCCAGCAGGGAGGGCCGGGGGGCAACTAATGAAAAACTGTTTTTT. J is TRBJ1-4 and V is TRBV2; possible D gene TRBD1, 5 bases. Germline V gene data show CDR1 as SNHLY and CDR2 as FYNNEI. Deletions cut 6 bases from V and 0 bases from J, with 14 bases between. The CDR3 covers 16 residues. Drawing the rest from reference TRBV2 and TRBJ1-4, the complete variable domain is EPEVTQTPSHQVTQMGQEVILRCVPISNHLYFYWYRQILGQKVEFLVSFYNNEISEKSEIFDDQFSVERPDGSNFTLKIRSTKLEDSAMYFCASREGRGATNEKLFFGSGTQLSVL.

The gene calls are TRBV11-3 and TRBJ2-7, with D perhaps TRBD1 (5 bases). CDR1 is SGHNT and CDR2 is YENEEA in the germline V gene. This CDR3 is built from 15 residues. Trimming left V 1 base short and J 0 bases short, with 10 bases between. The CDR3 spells CASSLGRGISYEQYF. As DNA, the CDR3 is TGTGCCAGCAGCTTAGGAAGGGGAATCTCCTACGAGCAGTACTTC. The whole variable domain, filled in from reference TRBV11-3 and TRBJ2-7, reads EAGVVQSPRYKIIEKKQPVAFWCNPISGHNTLYWYLQNLGQGPELLIRYENEEAVDDSQLPKDRFSAERLKGVDSTLKIQPAELGDSAVYLCASSLGRGISYEQYFGPGTRLTVT.

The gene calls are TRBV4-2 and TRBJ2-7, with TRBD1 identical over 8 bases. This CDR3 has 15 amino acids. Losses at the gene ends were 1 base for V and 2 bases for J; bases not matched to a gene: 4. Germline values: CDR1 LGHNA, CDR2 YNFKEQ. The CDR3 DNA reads TGTGCCAGCAGCCAAGTGAACAGGGGGGCCTACGAGCAGTACTTC. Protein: CASSQVNRGAYEQYF.

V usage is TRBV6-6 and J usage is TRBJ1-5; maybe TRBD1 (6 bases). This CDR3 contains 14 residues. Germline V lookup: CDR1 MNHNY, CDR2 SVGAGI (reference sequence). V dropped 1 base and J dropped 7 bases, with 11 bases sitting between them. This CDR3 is CASSYFQGWQPQHF. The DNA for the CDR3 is TGTGCCAGCAGTTACTTCCAGGGGTGGCAGCCCCAGCATTTT.

The CDR3 is CASSLGAYEAFF. The CDR3 bases are TGTGCCAGCAGCTTAGGGGCCTATGAAGCTTTCTTT. V and J are TRBV11-2 and TRBJ1-1; D gene uncertain. V was pared by 1 base and J by 7 bases, with 7 bases between. Germline CDR1 SGHAT, CDR2 FQNNGV. CDR3 length equals 12 residues.

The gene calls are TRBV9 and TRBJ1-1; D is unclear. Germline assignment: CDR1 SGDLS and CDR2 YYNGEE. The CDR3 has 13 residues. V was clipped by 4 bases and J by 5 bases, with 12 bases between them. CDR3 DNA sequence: TGTGCCAGCAGCCCAATGGGGAGGACTGAAGCTTTCTTT. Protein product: CASSPMGRTEAFF. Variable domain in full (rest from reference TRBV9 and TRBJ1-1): DSGVTQTPKHLITATGQRVTLRCSPRSGDLSVYWYQQSLDQGLQFLIQYYNGEERAKGNILERFSAQQFPDLHSELNLSSLELGDSALYFCASSPMGRTEAFFGQGTRLTVV.

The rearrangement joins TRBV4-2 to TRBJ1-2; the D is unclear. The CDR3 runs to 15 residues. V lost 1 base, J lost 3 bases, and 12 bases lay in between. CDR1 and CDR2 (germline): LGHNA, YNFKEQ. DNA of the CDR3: TGTGCCAGCAGCCAAGTATCGGGTACGGACTATGGCTACACCTTC. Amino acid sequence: CASSQVSGTDYGYTF.

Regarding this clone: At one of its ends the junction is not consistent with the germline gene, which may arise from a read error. CDR3 sequence: CASSRGQGKDF. CDR3 nucleotide sequence: TGTGCCAGCAGCCGCGGACAGGGAAAGGACTTC. V is TRBV13 and J is TRBJ2-5; 8 bases map to TRBD1. The CDR3 has 11 amino acids. Germline CDR1 is PRHDT and CDR2 is FYEKMQ (reference sequence).

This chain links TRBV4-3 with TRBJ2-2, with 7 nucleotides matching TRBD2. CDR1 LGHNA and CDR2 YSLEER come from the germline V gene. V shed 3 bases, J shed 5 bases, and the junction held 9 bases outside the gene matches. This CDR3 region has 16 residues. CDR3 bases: TGCGCCAGCAGCCAGGGGGGAGGGATGGTTACCGGGGAGCTGTTTTTT. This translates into CASSQGGGMVTGELFF.

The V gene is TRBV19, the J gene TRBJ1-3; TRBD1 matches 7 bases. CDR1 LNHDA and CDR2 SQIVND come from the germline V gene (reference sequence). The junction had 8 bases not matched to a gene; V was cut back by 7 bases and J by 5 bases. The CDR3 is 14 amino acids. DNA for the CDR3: TGTGCCAGTAACCCTCTGACAGGGCGAAACACCATATATTTT. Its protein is CASNPLTGRNTIYF. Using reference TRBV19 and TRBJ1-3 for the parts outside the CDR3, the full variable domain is DGGITQSPKYLFRKEGQNVTLSCEQNLNHDAMYWYRQDPGQGLRLIYYSQIVNDFQKGDIAEGYSVSREKKESFPLTVTSAQKNPTAFYLCASNPLTGRNTIYFGEGSWLTVV.

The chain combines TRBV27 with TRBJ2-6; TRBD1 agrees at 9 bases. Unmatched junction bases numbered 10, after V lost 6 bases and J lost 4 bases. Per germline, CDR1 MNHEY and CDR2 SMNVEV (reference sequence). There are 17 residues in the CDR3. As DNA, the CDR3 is TGTGCCAGCAGGGGGGACAGGGACATGGGAGGGGCCAACGTCCTGACTTTC. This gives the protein CASRGDRDMGGANVLTF. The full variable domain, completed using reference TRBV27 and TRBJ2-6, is EAQVTQNPRYLITVTGKKLTVTCSQNMNHEYMSWYRQDPGLGLRQIYYSMNVEVTDKGDVPEGYKVSRKEKRNFPLILESPSPNQTSLYFCASRGDRDMGGANVLTFGAGSRLTVL.

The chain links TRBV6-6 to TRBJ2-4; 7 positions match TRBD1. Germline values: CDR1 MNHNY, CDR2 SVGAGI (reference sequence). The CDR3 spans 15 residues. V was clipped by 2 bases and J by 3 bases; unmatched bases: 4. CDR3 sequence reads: CASSYPRQGKNIQYF. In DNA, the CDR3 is TGTGCCAGCAGTTACCCCAGACAGGGCAAAAACATTCAGTACTTC.

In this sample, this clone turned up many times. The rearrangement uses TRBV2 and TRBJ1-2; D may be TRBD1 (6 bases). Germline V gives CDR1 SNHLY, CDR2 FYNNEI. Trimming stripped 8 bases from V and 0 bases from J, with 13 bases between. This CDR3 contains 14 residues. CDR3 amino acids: CASVIEGANYGYTF. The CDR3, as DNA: TGTGCCAGCGTAATCGAGGGGGCTAACTATGGCTACACCTTC. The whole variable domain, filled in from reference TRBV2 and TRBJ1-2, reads EPEVTQTPSHQVTQMGQEVILRCVPISNHLYFYWYRQILGQKVEFLVSFYNNEISEKSEIFDDQFSVERPDGSNFTLKIRSTKLEDSAMYFCASVIEGANYGYTFGSGTRLTVV.

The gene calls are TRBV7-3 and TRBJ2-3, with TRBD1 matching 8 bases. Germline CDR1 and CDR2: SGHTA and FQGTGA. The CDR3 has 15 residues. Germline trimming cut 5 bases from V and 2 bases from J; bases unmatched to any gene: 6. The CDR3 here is CASSPLGQDTDTQYF. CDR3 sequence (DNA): TGTGCCAGCAGCCCCTTGGGACAGGACACAGATACGCAGTATTTT. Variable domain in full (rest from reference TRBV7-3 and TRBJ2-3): GAGVSQTPSNKVTEKGKYVELRCDPISGHTALYWYRQSLGQGPEFLIYFQGTGAADDSGLPNDRFFAVRPEGSVSTLKIQRTERGDSAVYLCASSPLGQDTDTQYFGPGTRLTVL.

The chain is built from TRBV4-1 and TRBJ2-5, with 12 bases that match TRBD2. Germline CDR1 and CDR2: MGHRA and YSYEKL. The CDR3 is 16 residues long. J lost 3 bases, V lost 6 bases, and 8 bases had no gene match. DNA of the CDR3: TGCGCCAGCAGTCAACTAGCGGGGGGACAAAAAGAGACCCAGTACTTC. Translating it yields CASSQLAGGQKETQYF.

Here the CDR3 DNA reads TGTGCCAGCAGCTTGGACAGCGACGAAGCTTTCTTT. Translation: CASSLDSDEAFF. V usage is TRBV7-9 and J usage is TRBJ1-1; perhaps TRBD1 as D (6 bases). The CDR3 has 12 amino acids. V lost 3 bases and J 8 bases, leaving 10 bases between the germline ends. The germline V gene has CDR1 SEHNR and CDR2 FQNEAQ (reference sequence).

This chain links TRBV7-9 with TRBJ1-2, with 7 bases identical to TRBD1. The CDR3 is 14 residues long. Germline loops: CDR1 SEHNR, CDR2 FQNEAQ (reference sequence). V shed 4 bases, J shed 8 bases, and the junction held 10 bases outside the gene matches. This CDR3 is CASSSYGTEEGYTF. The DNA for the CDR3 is TGTGCCAGCAGCTCATACGGGACAGAGGAGGGCTACACCTTC.

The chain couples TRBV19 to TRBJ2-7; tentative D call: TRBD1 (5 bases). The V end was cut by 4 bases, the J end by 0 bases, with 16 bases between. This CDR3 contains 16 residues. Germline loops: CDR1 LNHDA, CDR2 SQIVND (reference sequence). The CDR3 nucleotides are TGTGCCAGTAGTAAGCAGGGTCCCCTAAGCTCCTACGAGCAGTACTTC. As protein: CASSKQGPLSSYEQYF.